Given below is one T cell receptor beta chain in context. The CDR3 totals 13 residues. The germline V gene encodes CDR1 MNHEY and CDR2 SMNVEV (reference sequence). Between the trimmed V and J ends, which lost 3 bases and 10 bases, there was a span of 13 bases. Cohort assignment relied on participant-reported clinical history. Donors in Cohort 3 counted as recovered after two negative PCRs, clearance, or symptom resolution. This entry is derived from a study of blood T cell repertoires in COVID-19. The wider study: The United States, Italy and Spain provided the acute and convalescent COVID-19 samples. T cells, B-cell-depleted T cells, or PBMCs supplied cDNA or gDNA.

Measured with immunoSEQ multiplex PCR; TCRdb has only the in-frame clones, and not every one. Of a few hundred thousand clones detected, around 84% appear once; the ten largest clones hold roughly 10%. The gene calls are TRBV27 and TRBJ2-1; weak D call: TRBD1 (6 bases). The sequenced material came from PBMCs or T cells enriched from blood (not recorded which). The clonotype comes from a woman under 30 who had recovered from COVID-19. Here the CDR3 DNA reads TGTGCCAGCAGTTTTTTTGGGGGCGCGGAGCAGTTCTTC. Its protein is CASSFFGGAEQFF.